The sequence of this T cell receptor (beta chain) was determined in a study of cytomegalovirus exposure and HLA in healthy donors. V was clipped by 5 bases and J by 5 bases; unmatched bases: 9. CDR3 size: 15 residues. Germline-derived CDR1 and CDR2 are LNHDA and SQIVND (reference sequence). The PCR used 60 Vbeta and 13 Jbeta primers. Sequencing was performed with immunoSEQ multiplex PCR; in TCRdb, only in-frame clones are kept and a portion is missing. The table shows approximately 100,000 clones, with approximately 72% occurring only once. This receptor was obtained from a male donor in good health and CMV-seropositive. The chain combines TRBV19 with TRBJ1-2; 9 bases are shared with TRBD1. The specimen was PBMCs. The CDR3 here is CASSVDRGSIYGYTF. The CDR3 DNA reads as TGTGCCAGTAGTGTGGACAGGGGATCTATTTATGGCTACACCTTC.